What follows are 31 T cell receptor beta chains derived from one specimen sequenced in a study of cytomegalovirus exposure and HLA in healthy donors. The repertoire was sequenced with immunoSEQ multiplex PCR; TCRdb's copy has only in-frame clones and lacks some. The sample yields about 170,000 clones, 86% seen once. Sequenced: PBMCs. These receptors were collected from a man younger than 35 in good health and CMV-seropositive.

J is TRBJ1-4 and V is TRBV5-1; 11 bases fit TRBD1. The germline V gene encodes CDR1 SGHRS and CDR2 YFSETQ. The CDR3 is 15 amino acids. V trimming: 4 bases; J trimming: 7 bases; junction bases outside the gene matches: 6. The CDR3 here is CASSAGQGAGEKLFF. CDR3 DNA: TGCGCCAGCAGCGCCGGACAGGGGGCTGGTGAAAAACTGTTTTTT.

This chain's CDR3 is CATSRGVRNENTIYF. The CDR3 nucleotides read TGTGCCACCAGCAGAGGAGTCAGGAATGAAAACACCATATATTTT. This chain links TRBV15 with TRBJ1-3; D gene uncertain. Germline V gene data show CDR1 as LNHNV and CDR2 as YYDKDF (reference sequence). Trimming shortened V by 1 base and J by 6 bases, and 13 bases separated the two germline ends. CDR3 size: 15 residues.

The CDR3 here is CASSLTGGADEQFF. In DNA form, the CDR3 reads TGTGCCAGCAGCTTGACGGGAGGCGCGGATGAGCAGTTCTTC. The chain links TRBV7-3 to TRBJ2-1; 7 nucleotides agree with TRBD2. The CDR3 runs 14 residues. V lost 3 bases to trimming and J lost 8 bases; unmatched junction nucleotides: 7. The V gene's germline CDR1 is SGHTA and CDR2 FQGTGA.

On this clone: This CDR3 is also generated by other DNA sequences in the sample. The chain recombines TRBV9 with TRBJ2-3; D is ambiguous. CDR3 size: 13 residues. The germline CDR1 and CDR2 sequences are SGDLS and YYNGEE. The V end was cut by 0 bases, the J end by 4 bases, with 6 bases between. The chain's CDR3 is CASSVGGPDTQYF. The CDR3 DNA reads as TGTGCCAGCAGCGTAGGTGGCCCAGATACGCAGTATTTT.

The gene calls are TRBV7-2 and TRBJ2-5; D is unclear. Germline CDR1 reads SGHTA; CDR2 reads FQGNSA. Trimming took 7 bases from V and 1 from J, leaving 4 bases between them. This CDR3 has 11 amino acids. CDR3 DNA sequence: TGTGCCAGCACCCTCCAAGAGACCCAGTACTTC. As protein: CASTLQETQYF.

The chain has TRBV28 and TRBJ1-5; 7 positions agree with TRBD1. The CDR3 consists of 16 residues. Trimming took 5 bases from V and 2 from J; bases not matched to a gene: 9. The germline gives CDR1 MDHEN, CDR2 SYDVKM. DNA for the CDR3: TGTGCCAGCAGTGAGTACACAGGGGTGGGCAATCAGCCCCAGCATTTT. The encoded protein is CASSEYTGVGNQPQHF.

Turning to this clone: Other DNA sequences in this specimen translate into the identical CDR3. V usage is TRBV29-1 and J usage is TRBJ2-7; 7 nucleotides match TRBD2. V shed 6 bases and J 2 bases; nucleotides not matched to a gene: 4. The CDR3 consists of 12 residues. CDR1 and CDR2 (germline): SQVTM, ANQGSEA. The CDR3 sequence is CSVGAGTYEQYF. The DNA for the CDR3 is TGCAGCGTCGGAGCGGGGACCTACGAGCAGTACTTC.

V is TRBV5-6 and J is TRBJ2-1; 8 bases fit TRBD1. The V gene's germline CDR1 is SGHDT and CDR2 YYEEEE. The CDR3 runs to 14 residues. V was pared by 2 bases and J by 5 bases, with 3 bases of the junction left unmatched. CDR3 bases: TGTGCCAGCAGCTTCGGGACAGGTAACAATGAGCAGTTCTTC. Its protein product is CASSFGTGNNEQFF. The full variable domain, with the rest looked up from reference TRBV5-6 and TRBJ2-1, is DAGVTQSPTHLIKTRGQQVTLRCSPKSGHDTVSWYQQALGQGPQFIFQYYEEEERQRGNFPDRFSGHQFPNYSSELNVNALLLGDSALYLCASSFGTGNNEQFFGPGTRLTVL.

This chain uses TRBV5-1 with TRBJ1-2; TRBD1 is a possible D gene (5 bases). Per the germline V gene, CDR1 is SGHRS and CDR2 is YFSETQ. This CDR3 has 12 amino acids. V lost 5 bases, J lost 8 bases, and 13 bases lay in between. The CDR3 sequence is CASRFDRGGYTF. As DNA, the CDR3 is TGCGCCAGCAGATTCGACAGAGGCGGCTACACCTTC.

The chain recombines TRBV6-5 with TRBJ2-7; D gene unclear. Trimming stripped 8 bases from V and 3 bases from J, with 14 bases between. The CDR3 extends over 13 amino acids. Germline V CDR1 and CDR2: MNHEY, SVGAGI. The CDR3 bases are TGTGCCAGCGGTTCGAGGCTTAGCTACGAGCAGTACTTC. Amino acid sequence: CASGSRLSYEQYF.

The chain employs TRBV19 and TRBJ2-5; D perhaps matches TRBD2 (5 bases). The germline gives CDR1 LNHDA, CDR2 SQIVND (reference sequence). The V gene lost 6 bases and the J gene lost 3 bases, with 20 bases spanning the gap. The CDR3 runs to 16 residues. Here the CDR3 reads CASSPLRGLGKETQYF. In DNA, the CDR3 is TGTGCCAGTAGCCCCCTCCGGGGATTGGGGAAAGAGACCCAGTACTTC.

This clone was observed a few times. The chain uses TRBV5-1 and TRBJ1-1; TRBD1 matches at 9 bases. The CDR3 totals 14 residues. The V segment lost 5 bases and the J segment 3 bases; nucleotides outside the gene matches: 5. The V gene's germline CDR1 is SGHRS and CDR2 YFSETQ. CDR3: CASRQGQGHTEAFF. CDR3 nucleotides: TGCGCCAGCAGGCAGGGACAGGGCCACACTGAAGCTTTCTTT.

This chain uses TRBV4-3 with TRBJ2-3; D is perhaps TRBD1 (5 bases). Trimming took off 0 bases at V and 11 bases at J, with 12 bases between the two ends. The CDR3 sequence is 13 residues long. The germline gives CDR1 LGHNA, CDR2 YSLEER. The CDR3 loop is CASSQDPGAVQYF. The CDR3 DNA reads TGCGCCAGCAGCCAAGATCCTGGGGCTGTGCAGTATTTT.

The chain recombines TRBV5-1 with TRBJ2-1; 9 nucleotides agree with TRBD1. CDR1 is SGHRS and CDR2 is YFSETQ in the germline V gene. The CDR3 extends over 13 amino acids. V was pared by 3 bases and J by 9 bases, with 4 bases of the junction left unmatched. Here the CDR3 reads CASSSWTGAEQFF. In DNA, the CDR3 is TGCGCCAGCAGCTCATGGACAGGGGCTGAGCAGTTCTTC.

The genes are TRBV30 and TRBJ2-3; D not resolved. The germline gives CDR1 GTSNPN, CDR2 SVGIG (reference sequence). The CDR3 consists of 10 residues. Trimming took off 4 bases at V and 5 bases at J, with 4 bases between the two ends. DNA of the CDR3: TGTGCCTGGAATAGAGATACGCAGTATTTT. Amino acid sequence: CAWNRDTQYF.

The gene calls are TRBV5-1 and TRBJ1-2, with no clear D. From germline, CDR1 is SGHRS and CDR2 YFSETQ. This CDR3 region has 13 residues. The V gene lost 5 bases and the J gene lost 1 base, with 9 bases spanning the gap. The DNA of the CDR3 is TGCGCCAGCAGGCCGGGAGGTAACTATGGCTACACCTTC. Protein product: CASRPGGNYGYTF. Variable domain in full (rest from reference TRBV5-1 and TRBJ1-2): KAGVTQTPRYLIKTRGQQVTLSCSPISGHRSVSWYQQTPGQGLQFLFEYFSETQRNKGNFPGRFSGRQFSNSRSEMNVSTLELGDSALYLCASRPGGNYGYTFGSGTRLTVV.

V and J are TRBV7-2 and TRBJ1-6; D unresolved. The germline V gene encodes CDR1 SGHTA and CDR2 FQGNSA. The CDR3 is made up of 18 amino acids. Trimming cost V 2 bases and J 9 bases, with 23 bases left between them. The CDR3 DNA reads TGTGCCAGCAGCTTACCCTCTTGGGTAGCGGGTTATCGTTCACCCCTCCACTTT. The encoded protein is CASSLPSWVAGYRSPLHF.

The chain recombines TRBV18 with TRBJ1-2, with D possibly TRBD1 on 5 matching bases. The CDR3 loop spans 13 amino acids. V lost 6 bases, J lost 4 bases, and 12 bases lay in between. Germline V gene data show CDR1 as KGHSH and CDR2 as LQKENI. CDR3 region: CASSQSGPYGYTF. CDR3 nucleotide sequence: TGTGCCAGCTCTCAATCAGGGCCCTATGGCTACACCTTC. The full variable domain, completed using reference TRBV18 and TRBJ1-2, is NAGVMQNPRHLVRRRGQEARLRCSPMKGHSHVYWYRQLPEEGLKFMVYLQKENIIDESGMPKERFSAEFPKEGPSILRIQQVVRGDSAAYFCASSQSGPYGYTFGSGTRLTVV.

The rearrangement uses TRBV4-3 and TRBJ2-1, with 9 bases lining up with TRBD2. The CDR3 loop spans 17 amino acids. Germline V gene sequence: CDR1 LGHNA, CDR2 YSLEER. Trimming removed 3 bases from V and 4 bases from J; junction bases left unmatched: 10. CDR3 loop: CASSHELTSGRYNEQFF. CDR3 nucleotides: TGCGCCAGCAGCCATGAGCTTACTAGCGGGCGATACAATGAGCAGTTCTTC.

The chain links TRBV6-1 to TRBJ1-3; D perhaps matches TRBD1 (6 bases). The CDR3 is 15 amino acids. Trimming took 6 bases from V and 4 from J, leaving 16 bases between them. Germline assignment: CDR1 MNHNS and CDR2 SASEGT. For the CDR3, the DNA is TGTGCCAGCAGGAAGGGGGTATCGGGGGGAAACACCATATATTTT. This encodes CASRKGVSGGNTIYF.

The V gene is TRBV6-5, the J gene TRBJ1-1; weak D call: TRBD1 (5 bases). Germline loops: CDR1 MNHEY, CDR2 SVGAGI. The CDR3 spans 14 residues. Trimming took off 4 bases at V and 4 bases at J, with 13 bases between the two ends. The CDR3 sequence: CASSSAGGRTEAFF. CDR3 sequence (DNA): TGTGCCAGCAGTTCCGCCGGGGGACGCACTGAAGCTTTCTTT.

The V call is TRBV10-3, the J call TRBJ1-1; the D gene is possibly TRBD1 (6 bases). The V and J ends lost 4 bases and 3 bases respectively, with 15 bases between them. This CDR3 has 15 amino acids. Germline V gives CDR1 ENHRY, CDR2 SYGVKD. CDR3 residues: CAISAGTRGDTEAFF. The CDR3 bases are TGTGCCATCAGTGCCGGGACAAGGGGAGACACTGAAGCTTTCTTT.

The chain has TRBV7-2 and TRBJ1-5; D uncertain. The length of the CDR3 is 13 residues. Germline values: CDR1 SGHTA, CDR2 FQGNSA. V shed 2 bases and J shed 5 bases, with 7 bases lying between them. Here the CDR3 reads CASSLRGDQPQHF. The CDR3 bases are TGTGCCAGCAGCTTACGGGGTGATCAGCCCCAGCATTTT. The full variable domain, rest sourced from reference TRBV7-2 and TRBJ1-5, is GAGVSQSPSNKVTEKGKDVELRCDPISGHTALYWYRQSLGQGLEFLIYFQGNSAPDKSGLPSDRFSAERTGGSVSTLTIQRTQQEDSAVYLCASSLRGDQPQHFGDGTRLSIL.

This chain connects TRBV2 to TRBJ2-5, with 8 bases identical to TRBD2. CDR1 is SNHLY and CDR2 is FYNNEI in the germline V gene. Germline trimming cut 9 bases from V and 5 bases from J; bases unmatched to any gene: 8. The CDR3 is 13 residues long. CDR3 in DNA: TGTGCCAGTTATCGGGGGGGCGGGGAGACCCAGTACTTC. It yields the protein CASYRGGGETQYF.

This sequence joins TRBV7-8 and TRBJ1-1; D unclear. The CDR3 loop spans 13 amino acids. Per germline, CDR1 SGHVS and CDR2 FQNEAQ. Trimming cost V 1 base and J 6 bases, with 9 bases left between them. The CDR3 DNA is TGTGCCAGCAGCTTAGGCCGAGCCGCTGAAGCTTTCTTT. It translates to CASSLGRAAEAFF.

V and J are TRBV4-3 and TRBJ2-3; D call uncertain. Germline-derived CDR1 and CDR2 are LGHNA and YSLEER. CDR3 size: 17 residues. Trimming removed 0 bases at V and 3 bases at J, with 16 bases between. CDR3 residues: CASSQDAGGRETDTQYF. The CDR3 region has the DNA TGCGCCAGCAGCCAAGATGCAGGTGGCAGAGAAACAGATACGCAGTATTTT.

J is TRBJ1-3 and V is TRBV4-2, with D hard to call. V was cut by 4 bases and J by 0 bases, with 16 bases left in between. The CDR3 runs 17 residues. In germline, CDR1 is LGHNA, CDR2 YNFKEQ. CDR3: CASSPLAVLSSGNTIYF. The CDR3 nucleotides are TGTGCCAGCAGCCCGCTAGCCGTCTTAAGCTCTGGAAACACCATATATTTT.

This chain joins TRBV7-8 and TRBJ1-2, with D maybe TRBD1 (6 bases). The germline V gene has CDR1 SGHVS and CDR2 FQNEAQ. This CDR3 has 14 residues. Trimming shortened V by 5 bases and J by 3 bases, and 13 bases separated the two germline ends. The chain's CDR3 is CASSPRDTYYGYTF. CDR3 DNA sequence: TGTGCCAGCAGCCCTAGGGACACCTACTATGGCTACACCTTC. Supplemented by reference TRBV7-8 and TRBJ1-2, the full variable domain reads GAGVSQSPRYKVAKRGQDVALRCDPISGHVSLFWYQQALGQGPEFLTYFQNEAQLDKSGLPSDRFFAERPEGSVSTLKIQRTQQEDSAVYLCASSPRDTYYGYTFGSGTRLTVV.

The chain carries TRBV6-4 and TRBJ1-2; the D is unclear. This CDR3 has 13 residues. CDR1 and CDR2 from the germline V gene are MRHNA and SNTAGT. V was trimmed by 6 bases and J by 8 bases, leaving 16 bases between them. CDR3 sequence reads: CASRNQYRGGYTF. The CDR3 nucleotides are TGTGCCAGCAGGAATCAGTACCGCGGGGGCTACACCTTC.

The CDR3 bases are TGTGCCAGCAGCTTAAGCCCGGGATCTGGAAACACCATATATTTT. Protein sequence: CASSLSPGSGNTIYF. The chain combines TRBV7-9 with TRBJ1-3; no reliable D call. The V gene lost 2 bases and the J gene lost 1 base, with 9 bases spanning the gap. Germline lookup yields CDR1 SEHNR and CDR2 FQNEAQ (reference sequence). The CDR3 has 15 amino acids.

This chain links TRBV27 with TRBJ2-1; maybe TRBD2 (5 bases). CDR1 is MNHEY, CDR2 SMNVEV, per germline (reference sequence). This CDR3 has 14 amino acids. Trimming took off 4 bases at V and 9 bases at J, with 16 bases between the two ends. In nucleotides, the CDR3 is TGTGCCAGCAGTTCGCCCCTAGACGCGGGTGAGCAGTTCTTC. This gives the protein CASSSPLDAGEQFF.